The 3 T cell receptor beta chains below all came from one sample that was sequenced in a study of cytomegalovirus exposure and HLA in healthy donors. 60 Vbeta and 13 Jbeta primers were used in PCR. Produced via immunoSEQ multiplex PCR; TCRdb's table is partial and in-frame only. The sample holds about 130,000 clones; around 74% are singletons and the top ten take approximately 4.3%. Material: PBMCs. These receptors were taken from a man in his late teens or twenties in good health and CMV-seropositive.

The table lists this clone with a few counts. V gene TRBV29-1 combines with J gene TRBJ2-1; 9 nucleotides align to TRBD2. The CDR3 runs to 15 residues. Germline V gene data show CDR1 as SQVTM and CDR2 as ANQGSEA. With 2 bases clipped from V and 2 bases from J, the junction kept 4 bases outside the gene matches. The CDR3 protein is CSVEWLAGAYNEQFF. As DNA, the CDR3 is TGCAGCGTTGAATGGTTAGCGGGAGCCTACAATGAGCAGTTCTTC.

The chain employs TRBV10-3 and TRBJ2-2, with 10 bases that match TRBD1. The length of the CDR3 is 14 residues. Germline V CDR1 and CDR2: ENHRY, SYGVKD. V lost 8 bases, J lost 5 bases, and 5 bases stayed unmatched. The CDR3 bases are TGTGCCATCCAGACAGGGGGCTTAACCGGGGAGCTGTTTTTT. Its protein product is CAIQTGGLTGELFF.

Of note for this clone: Here the CDR3 omits its conserved ending phenylalanine or tryptophan, so a read error is the likely source. The chain couples TRBV4-2 to TRBJ1-2, with 7 bases aligning to TRBD1. Germline V gene sequence: CDR1 LGHNA, CDR2 YNFKEQ. The CDR3 consists of 16 residues. The V and J ends lost 2 bases and 5 bases, in that order; junction bases with no gene match: 11. CDR3 region: CASSQSEGQNIYGYTV. The CDR3 DNA is TGTGCCAGCAGCCAATCTGAGGGACAGAATATTTATGGCTACACCGTC.